This T cell receptor (beta chain) was sequenced during a study of cytomegalovirus exposure and HLA in healthy donors. Only in-frame clones appear in the TCRdb table, and some are missing; sequencing was by immunoSEQ multiplex PCR. The profile shows about 240,000 clones, roughly 89% of them singletons. The J segment lost 6 bases and the V segment lost 2 bases, leaving 8 bases of the junction unmatched. This CDR3 is 16 amino acids long. The germline CDR1 and CDR2 sequences are SGHVS and FQNEAQ. A roughly 120-subject validation cohort, separate from the 666-subject first cohort, supplied the donors. This clone turned up a few times.

The sequencing input was PBMCs. The receptor comes from a young man in good health and CMV-seronegative. The rearrangement links TRBV7-8 to TRBJ2-7, with 12 bases lining up with TRBD2. CDR3 amino acids: CASSLLTSGRYLEQYF. CDR3 DNA sequence: TGTGCCAGCAGCTTACTGACTAGCGGGAGATATCTCGAGCAGTACTTC. Drawing the rest from reference TRBV7-8 and TRBJ2-7, the complete variable domain is GAGVSQSPRYKVAKRGQDVALRCDPISGHVSLFWYQQALGQGPEFLTYFQNEAQLDKSGLPSDRFFAERPEGSVSTLKIQRTQQEDSAVYLCASSLLTSGRYLEQYFGPGTRLTVT.